The following is a T cell receptor (beta chain) sequence with its context. Germline values: CDR1 LNHNV, CDR2 YYDKDF (reference sequence). The CDR3 is made up of 17 amino acids. The ends lost 3 bases at V and 3 bases at J; junction bases unmatched: 11. Profiling relied on immunoSEQ multiplex PCR, and the TCRdb table lists in-frame clones only, not all of them. The sample yields tens of thousands of clones, around 80% seen once. The record originates from a study of T cell responses to AZD1222 COVID-19 vaccine. This clonotype was sampled from an adult in good health. Source: peripheral blood, taken on day 0 of AZD1222 vaccination. This chain joins TRBV15 and TRBJ1-1, with 9 bases aligning to TRBD1. The CDR3 is CATSSRDRVVYDTEAFF. The CDR3 DNA is TGTGCCACCAGCAGCCGGGACAGGGTGGTGTACGACACTGAAGCTTTCTTT.